This T cell receptor (beta chain) was obtained from a study of breast tumors, draining lymph nodes, adjacent tissues. V lost 1 base, J lost 5 bases, and 6 bases lay in between. Germline V gene sequence: CDR1 LGHDT, CDR2 YNNKEL (reference sequence). The CDR3 length is 13 residues. TCRdb recomputed calls from the multiplex PCR reads with MiXCR, one row per CDR3 protein. The sample has fewer than 80,000 distinct CDR3 sequences; approximately 47% are singletons. There are a few counts of this clonotype. This clonotype originated in a female donor with breast cancer. Some clones in this sample may be carry-over from other donors' samples. Sample: breast tumor tissue. This chain joins TRBV3-1 and TRBJ1-5; D gene unclear. The CDR3 loop reads CASSQGLYQPQHF. The CDR3 DNA sequence: TGTGCCAGCAGCCAAGGGTTATATCAGCCCCAGCATTTT. The full variable domain, rest sourced from reference TRBV3-1 and TRBJ1-5, is DTAVSQTPKYLVTQMGNDKSIKCEQNLGHDTMYWYKQDSKKFLKIMFSYNNKELIINETVPNRFSPKSPDKAHLNLHINSLELGDSAVYFCASSQGLYQPQHFGDGTRLSIL.